These 20 T cell receptor beta chains originate from one sample sequenced in a study of T-cell memory formation after mild COVID-19. Via MiXCR, TCRdb re-called the 5' RACE reads, giving one row per CDR3 protein. The table has about 130,000 distinct CDR3 sequences, approximately 15% seen once; the top ten hold over 4%. Material: PBMCs or a T cell subset sorted from them (not recorded which). Every receptor here comes from a man aged 18 to 35 who had mild COVID-19 (a few samples of this study predate the infection). Cell type and time point are not known.

The V gene is TRBV5-1, the J gene TRBJ2-7; 12 bases fit TRBD2. This CDR3 spans 17 amino acids. Trimming at V came to 0 bases and at J to 2 bases, leaving 6 bases not matched to a gene. Germline lookup yields CDR1 SGHRS and CDR2 YFSETQ. The CDR3 region has the DNA TGCGCCAGCAGCTTGGCGGCTAGCGGGGGGGCCACCTACGAGCAGTACTTC. It specifies CASSLAASGGATYEQYF.

J is TRBJ2-7 and V is TRBV18; 10 nucleotides align to TRBD1. With 2 bases clipped from V and 3 bases from J, the junction kept 4 bases outside the gene matches. The CDR3 extends over 15 amino acids. Germline CDR1 reads KGHSH; CDR2 reads LQKENI. In DNA form, the CDR3 reads TGTGCCAGCTCACCAGGGACAGGGGCTAACTACGAGCAGTACGTC. It translates to CASSPGTGANYEQYV.

CDR3 amino acids: CASSLRAVGTQYF. Written as DNA, the CDR3 is TGTGCCAGCAGTTTGAGGGCCGTTGGGACCCAGTACTTC. The V gene is TRBV12-3 or TRBV12-4, the J gene TRBJ2-5; TRBD2 is a possible D gene (5 bases). Trimming left V 3 bases short and J 7 bases short, with 12 bases between. The CDR3 has 13 amino acids.

The sample holds a few counts of this clonotype. The chain employs TRBV5-6 and TRBJ2-5; D remains ambiguous. The CDR3 covers 13 residues. In germline, CDR1 is SGHDT, CDR2 YYEEEE. Trimming cost V 0 bases and J 6 bases, with 9 bases left between them. CDR3 coding DNA: TGTGCCAGCAGCTTGGACATGGTTAAGACCCAGTACTTC. Protein product: CASSLDMVKTQYF.

This clonotype has only a few counts. The chain is built from TRBV6-5 and TRBJ1-3; the D is unclear. Germline CDR1 and CDR2: MNHEY and SVGAGI. There are 11 residues in the CDR3. Trimming took 8 bases from V and 4 from J, leaving 6 bases between them. Here the CDR3 reads CASGQGNTIYF. Written as DNA, the CDR3 is TGTGCCAGCGGTCAGGGAAACACCATATATTTT.

The chain recombines TRBV14 with TRBJ1-3; 7 nucleotides line up with TRBD1. This CDR3 comprises 14 residues. Germline assignment: CDR1 SGHDN and CDR2 FVKESK. J lost 4 bases, V lost 2 bases, and 2 bases had no gene match. Here the CDR3 reads CASSQRQGGNTIYF. CDR3 DNA: TGTGCCAGCAGCCAACGACAGGGCGGAAACACCATATATTTT.

This clonotype was observed a handful of times. The genes are TRBV12-3 or TRBV12-4 and TRBJ2-4; 10 positions match TRBD2. The CDR3 contains 18 residues. V was clipped by 5 bases and J by 4 bases; unmatched bases: 14. Here the CDR3 reads CASSPTQRGGPLKNIQYF. CDR3 sequence (DNA): TGTGCCAGCAGTCCAACCCAGCGGGGGGGACCCCTGAAAAACATTCAGTACTTC.

This clonotype was counted only a few times. The chain has TRBV2 and TRBJ2-4; TRBD2 aligns across 7 bases. Trimming at V came to 5 bases and at J to 6 bases, leaving 7 bases not matched to a gene. The CDR3 contains 14 residues. The germline V gene has CDR1 SNHLY and CDR2 FYNNEI. The CDR3: CASSWDYLGNIQYF. CDR3 coding DNA: TGTGCCAGCAGTTGGGACTACTTGGGAAACATTCAGTACTTC.

This clonotype has a count of ten or more. This chain uses TRBV12-3 or TRBV12-4 with TRBJ2-1, with 11 bases lining up with TRBD2. V lost 5 bases and J lost 13; bases outside the gene matches: 4. This CDR3 has 12 amino acids. The CDR3 loop is CASSGTSGPQFF. The CDR3 coding sequence is TGTGCCAGCAGTGGGACTAGCGGTCCACAGTTCTTC.

This clonotype has just a few counts. This rearrangement joins TRBV12-3 or TRBV12-4 to TRBJ2-1, with 10 bases fitting TRBD2. CDR3 length: 14 amino acids. J was trimmed by 12 bases and V by 4 bases; bases with no gene match: 9. CDR3 in DNA: TGTGCCAGCAGTTATACTAGCGGGGTGGCAGGGCAGTTCTTC. Its protein is CASSYTSGVAGQFF.

This clonotype was detected a few times. The CDR3 nucleotides are TGCGCCAGCAGTCACTCGGGGACAGATACGCAGTATTTT. This sequence encodes CASSHSGTDTQYF. The V call is TRBV5-1, the J call TRBJ2-3, with D perhaps TRBD2 (5 bases). Trimming stripped 5 bases from V and 3 bases from J, with 10 bases between. The CDR3 has 13 amino acids. Germline CDR1 reads SGHRS; CDR2 reads YFSETQ.

Ten or more counts support this clonotype. This sequence joins TRBV4-3 and TRBJ2-3; 8 bases map to TRBD2. Per the germline V gene, CDR1 is LGHNA and CDR2 is YSLEER. With 0 bases clipped from V and 2 bases from J, the junction kept 13 bases outside the gene matches. The CDR3 length is 19 residues. Written as DNA, the CDR3 is TGCGCCAGCAGCCAAGATTGGCCCGAGCGGGGGCTGAACACAGATACGCAGTATTTT. Protein sequence: CASSQDWPERGLNTDTQYF.

This clonotype was counted a few times. J is TRBJ2-3 and V is TRBV4-1, with 8 bases lining up with TRBD2. This CDR3 comprises 15 residues. V lost 5 bases to trimming and J lost 2 bases; unmatched junction nucleotides: 6. CDR1 is MGHRA and CDR2 is YSYEKL in the germline V gene. The CDR3 region is CASSSSGQPTDTQYF. The CDR3 nucleotides read TGCGCCAGCAGCTCTAGCGGGCAACCCACAGATACGCAGTATTTT.

This clonotype was found a few times. This rearrangement joins TRBV6-5 to TRBJ1-2; maybe TRBD1 (5 bases). Germline values: CDR1 MNHEY, CDR2 SVGAGI. The V end lost 0 bases, the J end lost 4 bases, and 12 bases lay between the germline ends. CDR3 size: 15 residues. CDR3 loop: CASSYSRGWPYGYTF. The CDR3 DNA reads TGTGCCAGCAGTTACTCACGGGGGTGGCCCTATGGCTACACCTTC.

This chain uses TRBV24-1 with TRBJ2-7, with D maybe TRBD2 (6 bases). The V gene's germline CDR1 is KGHDR and CDR2 SFDVKD. The CDR3 has 15 residues. Trimming stripped 2 bases from V and 2 bases from J, with 12 bases between. The CDR3 sequence: CATSDWGEPPYEQYF. The CDR3, as DNA: TGTGCCACCAGTGATTGGGGGGAACCGCCCTACGAGCAGTACTTC.

The chain links TRBV7-9 to TRBJ1-4; unclear D gene. Trimming shortened V by 3 bases and J by 7 bases, and 12 bases separated the two germline ends. This CDR3 region has 14 residues. Germline V gene data show CDR1 as SEHNR and CDR2 as FQNEAQ (reference sequence). CDR3 bases: TGTGCCAGCAGCTTTCGCGGAGTCGGTGAAAAACTGTTTTTT. Translated: CASSFRGVGEKLFF.

This chain links TRBV6-4 with TRBJ2-7, with a weak D call TRBD1 (6 bases). Germline V gives CDR1 MRHNA, CDR2 SNTAGT. Trimming removed 9 bases at V and 3 bases at J, with 15 bases between. The CDR3 covers 13 residues. In DNA form, the CDR3 reads TGTGCCAGAAGACAGGAGGAGGTCTACGAGCAGTACTTC. It is translated as CARRQEEVYEQYF.

This clonotype has only a few counts. The rearrangement joins TRBV6-5 to TRBJ2-3, with D perhaps matching TRBD1 or TRBD2 (6 bases each). Trimming shortened V by 4 bases and J by 9 bases, and 20 bases separated the two germline ends. Per the germline V gene, CDR1 is MNHEY and CDR2 is SVGAGI. The CDR3 is 15 residues long. The CDR3 nucleotides are TGTGCCAGCAGTTCCACGGGGGCGGGGAGGCTAACGCAGTATTTT. Protein product: CASSSTGAGRLTQYF.

CDR3 amino acids: CASSSSGTGIFYSYNSPLHF. CDR3 sequence (DNA): TGTGCCAGCAGCTCCTCCGGGACAGGGATTTTTTACTCCTATAATTCACCCCTCCACTTT. The chain employs TRBV5-5 and TRBJ1-6; 9 bases match TRBD1. This CDR3 spans 20 amino acids. Trimming cost V 3 bases and J 0 bases; bases outside gene matches: 13. Germline V lookup: CDR1 SGHKS, CDR2 YYEKEE (reference sequence).

This clonotype was counted a few times. The chain recombines TRBV12-3 or TRBV12-4 with TRBJ1-1; D gene unclear. Trimming stripped 3 bases from V and 6 bases from J, with 8 bases between. The CDR3 is 12 residues long. As DNA, the CDR3 is TGTGCCAGCAGTTTTGTAACGGCTGAAGCTTTCTTT. Translating gives CASSFVTAEAFF.